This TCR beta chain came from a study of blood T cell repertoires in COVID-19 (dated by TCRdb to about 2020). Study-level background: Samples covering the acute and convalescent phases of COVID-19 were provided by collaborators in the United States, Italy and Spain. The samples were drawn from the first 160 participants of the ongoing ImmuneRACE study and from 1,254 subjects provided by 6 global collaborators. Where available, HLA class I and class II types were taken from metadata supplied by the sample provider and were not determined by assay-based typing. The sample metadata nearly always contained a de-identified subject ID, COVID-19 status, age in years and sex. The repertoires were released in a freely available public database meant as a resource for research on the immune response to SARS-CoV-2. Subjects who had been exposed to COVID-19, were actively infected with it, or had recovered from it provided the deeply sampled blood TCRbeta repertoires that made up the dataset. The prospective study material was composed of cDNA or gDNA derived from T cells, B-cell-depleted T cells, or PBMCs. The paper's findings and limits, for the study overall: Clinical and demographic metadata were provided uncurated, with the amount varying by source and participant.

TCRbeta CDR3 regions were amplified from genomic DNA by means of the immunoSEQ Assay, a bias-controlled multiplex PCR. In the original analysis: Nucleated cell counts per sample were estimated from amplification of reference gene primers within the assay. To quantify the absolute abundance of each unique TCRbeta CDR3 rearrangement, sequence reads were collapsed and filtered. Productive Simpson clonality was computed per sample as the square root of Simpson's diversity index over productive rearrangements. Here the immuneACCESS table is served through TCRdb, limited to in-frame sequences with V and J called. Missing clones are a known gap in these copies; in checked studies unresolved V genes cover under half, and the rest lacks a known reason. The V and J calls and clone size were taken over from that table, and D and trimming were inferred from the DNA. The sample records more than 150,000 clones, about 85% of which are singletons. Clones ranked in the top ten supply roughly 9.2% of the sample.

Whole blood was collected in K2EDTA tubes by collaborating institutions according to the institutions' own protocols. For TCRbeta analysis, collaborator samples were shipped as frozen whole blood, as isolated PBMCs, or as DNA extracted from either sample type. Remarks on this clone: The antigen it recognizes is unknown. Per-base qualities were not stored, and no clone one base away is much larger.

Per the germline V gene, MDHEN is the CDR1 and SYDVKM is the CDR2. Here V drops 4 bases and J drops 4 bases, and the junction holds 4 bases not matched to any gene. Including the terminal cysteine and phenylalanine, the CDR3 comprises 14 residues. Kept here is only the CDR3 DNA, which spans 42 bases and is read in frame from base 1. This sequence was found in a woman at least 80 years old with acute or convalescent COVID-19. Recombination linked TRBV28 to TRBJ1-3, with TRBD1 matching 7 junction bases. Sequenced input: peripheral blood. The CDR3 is CASSSPGQGNTIYF. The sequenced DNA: TGTGCCAGCAGTTCGCCGGGACAGGGAAACACCATATATTTT.